One T cell receptor (beta chain) is described in this entry. Germline CDR1 reads ENHRY; CDR2 reads SYGVKD. Trimming took 6 bases from V and 0 from J, leaving 11 bases between them. This CDR3 has 15 residues. The PCR used 60 Vbeta and 13 Jbeta primers. TCRdb's copy holds only in-frame clones and misses some; the assay was immunoSEQ multiplex PCR. The table records approximately 130,000 clones, over 60% of them present only once. This record belongs to a study of cytomegalovirus exposure and HLA in healthy donors. The chain uses TRBV10-3 and TRBJ2-2; the D gene is possibly TRBD2 (6 bases). Sequencing was performed on PBMCs. The receptor was derived from a female donor in good health and CMV-seropositive. The CDR3 DNA reads TGTGCCATCAGAAACCCGGGAGCGAACACCGGGGAGCTGTTTTTT. Translating gives CAIRNPGANTGELFF.